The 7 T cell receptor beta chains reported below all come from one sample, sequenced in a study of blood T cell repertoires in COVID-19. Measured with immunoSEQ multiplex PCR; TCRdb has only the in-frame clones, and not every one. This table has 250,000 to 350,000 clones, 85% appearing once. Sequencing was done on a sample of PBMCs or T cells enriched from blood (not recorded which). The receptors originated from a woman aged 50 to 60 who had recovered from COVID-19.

The CDR3 nucleotides are TGTGCCAGCAGCCAAACAGGGGAAGGAGGTGAAAAACTGTTTTTT. This encodes CASSQTGEGGEKLFF. The chain uses TRBV5-4 and TRBJ1-4, with 7 bases aligning to TRBD1. CDR3 size: 15 residues. Trimming took 4 bases from V and 7 from J; bases not matched to a gene: 10. The germline V gene has CDR1 SGHNT and CDR2 YYREEE (reference sequence).

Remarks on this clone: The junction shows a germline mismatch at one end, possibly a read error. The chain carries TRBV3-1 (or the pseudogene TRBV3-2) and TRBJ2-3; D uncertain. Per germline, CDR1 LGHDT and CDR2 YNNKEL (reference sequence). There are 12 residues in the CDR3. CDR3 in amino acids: CASSQDRLTYRF. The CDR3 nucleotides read TGTGCCAGCAGCCAAGATCGTCTCACTTACCGATTT.

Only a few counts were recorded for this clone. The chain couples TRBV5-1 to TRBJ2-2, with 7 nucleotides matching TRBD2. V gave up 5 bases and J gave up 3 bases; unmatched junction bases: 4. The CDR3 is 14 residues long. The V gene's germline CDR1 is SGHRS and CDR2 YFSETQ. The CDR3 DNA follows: TGCGCCAGCAGGAGGGCGGGGGACACCGGGGAGCTGTTTTTT. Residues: CASRRAGDTGELFF.

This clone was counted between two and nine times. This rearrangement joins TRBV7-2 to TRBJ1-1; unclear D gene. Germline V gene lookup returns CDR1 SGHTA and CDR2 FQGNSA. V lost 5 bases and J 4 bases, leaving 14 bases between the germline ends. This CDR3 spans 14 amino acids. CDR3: CASSPLTVLTEAFF. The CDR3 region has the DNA TGTGCCAGCAGCCCCCTAACAGTTCTCACTGAAGCTTTCTTT.

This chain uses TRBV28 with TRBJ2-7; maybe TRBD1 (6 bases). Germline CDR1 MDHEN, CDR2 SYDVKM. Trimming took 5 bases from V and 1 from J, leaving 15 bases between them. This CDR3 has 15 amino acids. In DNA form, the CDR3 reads TGTGCCAGCAGTCGGACAGACACCCTTTCCTACGAGCAGTACTTC. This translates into CASSRTDTLSYEQYF.

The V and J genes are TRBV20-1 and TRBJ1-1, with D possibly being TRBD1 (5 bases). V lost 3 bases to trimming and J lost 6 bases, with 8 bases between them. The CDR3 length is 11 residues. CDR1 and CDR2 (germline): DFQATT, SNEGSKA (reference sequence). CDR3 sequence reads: CSARSGAEAFF. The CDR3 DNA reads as TGCAGTGCTAGGTCGGGGGCTGAAGCTTTCTTT.

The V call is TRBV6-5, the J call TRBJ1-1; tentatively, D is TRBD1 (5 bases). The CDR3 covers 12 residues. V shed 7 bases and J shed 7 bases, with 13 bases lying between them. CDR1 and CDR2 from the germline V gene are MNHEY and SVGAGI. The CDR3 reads CASIHDSLEAFF. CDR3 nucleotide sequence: TGTGCCAGCATTCACGACAGCCTTGAAGCTTTCTTT.